This TCR beta chain was retrieved from a study of T cell repertoires in cytomegalovirus infection. Study background: Indicated by public TCR beta signatures were CMV infection and matching HLA type.

This clonotype was counted only a few times. Its antigen is not identified. TCRdb re-called the reads through MiXCR, storing one row per CDR3 protein. The sample yields about 340,000 distinct CDR3 sequences, 25% to 30% seen once. Study-level findings and limits: The study found HLA-C-restricted CMV-specific TCR beta clonotypes dominating the ex vivo response. Accumulated public TCR beta family frequency recognized individuals carrying CMV together with the relevant HLA.

V gave up 5 bases and J gave up 0 bases, with 13 bases separating them. The CDR3 is 15 amino acids. Germline V gives CDR1 SGHTA, CDR2 FQGTGA. This chain links TRBV7-3 with TRBJ1-1; perhaps TRBD1 as D (5 bases). The sample consisted of cultured PBMCs, taken from culture after CMV antigen stimulation. This TCR came from a human donor in good health (CMV status not recorded). Some clones in this sample may be carry-over from other donors' samples. CDR3 loop: CASSEDSLMNTEAFF. For the CDR3, the DNA is TGTGCCAGCAGCGAAGACAGCTTAATGAACACTGAAGCTTTCTTT.